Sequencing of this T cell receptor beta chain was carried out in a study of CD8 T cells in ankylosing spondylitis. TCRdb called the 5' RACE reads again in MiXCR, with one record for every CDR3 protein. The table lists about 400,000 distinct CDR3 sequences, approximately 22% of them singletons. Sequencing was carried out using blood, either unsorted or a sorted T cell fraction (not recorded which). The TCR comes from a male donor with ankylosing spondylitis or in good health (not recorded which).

In DNA form, the CDR3 reads TGTGCCAGCAGCCCTCGACAGGGGTACAATGAGCAGTTCTTC. This encodes CASSPRQGYNEQFF. The chain joins TRBV14 to TRBJ2-1; 8 bases are shared with TRBD1. Trimming took 4 bases from V and 4 from J; bases not matched to a gene: 3. CDR3 size: 14 residues. Germline values: CDR1 SGHDN, CDR2 FVKESK.